Sequencing of this TCR beta chain was carried out in a study of siplizumab effects on memory and regulatory T cells. This CDR3 has 13 amino acids. CDR1 is LGHNA, CDR2 YNFKEQ, per germline. V gave up 2 bases and J gave up 3 bases, with 6 bases separating them. Using immunoSEQ multiplex PCR, the repertoire was profiled, and TCRdb retains in-frame clones only, with some absent. The table lists around 99,000 clones, 92% of them singletons. This TCR was sampled from a human donor in good health. The sequencing sample was made of Tregs sorted from blood. The chain is built from TRBV4-2 and TRBJ2-3; D is possibly TRBD1 (5 bases). CDR3 region: CASSQRQTDTQYF. The DNA of the CDR3 is TGTGCCAGCAGCCAACGACAGACAGATACGCAGTATTTT.